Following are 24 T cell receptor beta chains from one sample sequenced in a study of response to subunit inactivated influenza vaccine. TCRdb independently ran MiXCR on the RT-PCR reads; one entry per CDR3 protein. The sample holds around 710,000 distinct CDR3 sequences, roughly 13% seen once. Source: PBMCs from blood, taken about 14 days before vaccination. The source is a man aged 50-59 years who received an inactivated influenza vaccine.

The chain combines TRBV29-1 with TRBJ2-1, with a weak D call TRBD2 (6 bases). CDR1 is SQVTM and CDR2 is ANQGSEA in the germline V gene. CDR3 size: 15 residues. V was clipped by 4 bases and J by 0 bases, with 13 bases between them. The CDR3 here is CSVARDSSSYNEQFF. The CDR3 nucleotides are TGCAGCGTTGCCCGGGACTCAAGCTCCTACAATGAGCAGTTCTTC.

CDR3 loop: CASSRQGIDYEQYF. The CDR3 DNA is TGTGCCAGCAGTCGACAGGGGATTGACTACGAGCAGTACTTC. This chain links TRBV6-1 with TRBJ2-7; 8 bases align to TRBD1. CDR3 length equals 14 residues. J gave up 3 bases and V 5 bases, and 6 bases lay outside the gene matches. From germline, CDR1 is MNHNS and CDR2 SASEGT.

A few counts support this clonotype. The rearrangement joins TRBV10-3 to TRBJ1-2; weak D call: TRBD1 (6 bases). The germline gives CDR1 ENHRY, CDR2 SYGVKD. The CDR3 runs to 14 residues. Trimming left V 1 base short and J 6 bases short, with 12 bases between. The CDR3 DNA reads TGTGCCATCAGTGAGTTACCGGACAGTCATGGCTACACCTTC. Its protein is CAISELPDSHGYTF.

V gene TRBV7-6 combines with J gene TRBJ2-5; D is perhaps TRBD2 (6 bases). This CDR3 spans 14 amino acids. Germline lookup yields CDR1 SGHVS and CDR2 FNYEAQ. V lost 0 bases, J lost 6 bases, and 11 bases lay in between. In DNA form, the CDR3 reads TGTGCCAGCAGCTTAGCGGGAGGCTCGAAGACCCAGTACTTC. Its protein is CASSLAGGSKTQYF.

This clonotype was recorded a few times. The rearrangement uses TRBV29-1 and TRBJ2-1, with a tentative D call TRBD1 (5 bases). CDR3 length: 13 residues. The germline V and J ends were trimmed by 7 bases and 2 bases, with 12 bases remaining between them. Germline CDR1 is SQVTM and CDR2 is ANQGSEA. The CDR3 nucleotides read TGCAGCGCATCAAAGGGGACCTACAATGAGCAGTTCTTC. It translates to CSASKGTYNEQFF.

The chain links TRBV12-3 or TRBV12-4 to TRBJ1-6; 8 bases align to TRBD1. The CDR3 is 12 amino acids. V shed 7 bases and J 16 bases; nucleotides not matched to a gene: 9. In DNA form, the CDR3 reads TGTGCCAGCAACTCCGACAGGGGAAGGCTCCACTTT. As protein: CASNSDRGRLHF.

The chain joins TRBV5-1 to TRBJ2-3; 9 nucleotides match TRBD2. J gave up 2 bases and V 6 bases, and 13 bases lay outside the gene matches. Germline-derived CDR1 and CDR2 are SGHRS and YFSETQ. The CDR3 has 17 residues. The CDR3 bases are TGCGCCAGCAACCCATCTGGAACTAGCGGGTTCACAGATACGCAGTATTTT. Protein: CASNPSGTSGFTDTQYF.

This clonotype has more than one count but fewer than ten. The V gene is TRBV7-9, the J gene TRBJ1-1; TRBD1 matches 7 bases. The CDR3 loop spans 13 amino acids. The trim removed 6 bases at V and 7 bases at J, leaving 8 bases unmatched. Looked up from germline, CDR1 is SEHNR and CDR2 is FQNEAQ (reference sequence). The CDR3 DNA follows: TGTGCCAGCAGAATAGGGACAGTCGGTGAAGCTTTCTTT. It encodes CASRIGTVGEAFF.

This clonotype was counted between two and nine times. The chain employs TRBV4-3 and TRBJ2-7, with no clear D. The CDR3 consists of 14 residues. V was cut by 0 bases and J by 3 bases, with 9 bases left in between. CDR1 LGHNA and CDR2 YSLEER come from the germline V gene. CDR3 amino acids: CASSQETTFYEQYF. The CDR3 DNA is TGCGCCAGCAGCCAAGAAACTACCTTCTACGAGCAGTACTTC.

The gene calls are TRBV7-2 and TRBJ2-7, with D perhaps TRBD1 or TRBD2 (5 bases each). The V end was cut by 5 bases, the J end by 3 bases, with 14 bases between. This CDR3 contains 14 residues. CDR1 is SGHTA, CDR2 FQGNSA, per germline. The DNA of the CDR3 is TGTGCCAGCAGCCGGGGCGTCGGCTTCTACGAGCAGTACTTC. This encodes CASSRGVGFYEQYF.

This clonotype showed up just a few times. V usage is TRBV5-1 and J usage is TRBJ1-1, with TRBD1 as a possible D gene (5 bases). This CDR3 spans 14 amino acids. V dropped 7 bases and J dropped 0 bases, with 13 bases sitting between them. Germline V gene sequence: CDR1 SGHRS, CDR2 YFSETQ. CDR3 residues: CASSEAGMNTEAFF. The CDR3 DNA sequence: TGCGCCAGCTCCGAGGCAGGGATGAACACTGAAGCTTTCTTT.

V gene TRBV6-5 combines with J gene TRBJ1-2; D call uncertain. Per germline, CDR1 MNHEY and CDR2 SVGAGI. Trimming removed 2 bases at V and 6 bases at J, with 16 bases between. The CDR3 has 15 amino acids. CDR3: CASSYGRVSADGYTF. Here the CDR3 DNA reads TGTGCCAGCAGTTACGGACGTGTTTCGGCAGATGGCTACACCTTC.

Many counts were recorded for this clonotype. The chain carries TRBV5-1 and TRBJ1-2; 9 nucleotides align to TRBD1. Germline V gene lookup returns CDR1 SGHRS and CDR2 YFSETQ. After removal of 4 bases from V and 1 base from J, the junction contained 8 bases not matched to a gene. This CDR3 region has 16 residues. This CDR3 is CASSAAGTGNNYGYTF. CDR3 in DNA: TGCGCCAGCAGCGCGGCAGGGACAGGGAATAACTATGGCTACACCTTC.

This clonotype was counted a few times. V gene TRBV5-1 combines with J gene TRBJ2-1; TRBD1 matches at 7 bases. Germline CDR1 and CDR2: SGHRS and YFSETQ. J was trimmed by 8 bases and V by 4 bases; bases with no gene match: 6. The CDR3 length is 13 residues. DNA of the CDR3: TGCGCCAGCAGCGCCAGGGGGAAGGATGAGCAGTTCTTC. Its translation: CASSARGKDEQFF.

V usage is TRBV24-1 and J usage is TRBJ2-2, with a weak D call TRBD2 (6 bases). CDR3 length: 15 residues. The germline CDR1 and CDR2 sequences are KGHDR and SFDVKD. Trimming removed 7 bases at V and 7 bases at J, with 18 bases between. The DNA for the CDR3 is TGTGCCACCAGCCCTCCGGCGGGGTTGGGCGGGGAGCTGTTTTTT. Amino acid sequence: CATSPPAGLGGELFF.

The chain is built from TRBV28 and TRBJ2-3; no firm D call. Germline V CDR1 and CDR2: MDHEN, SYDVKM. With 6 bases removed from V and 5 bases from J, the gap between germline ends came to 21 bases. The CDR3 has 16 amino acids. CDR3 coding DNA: TGTGCCAGCAGGGGGATCATCCCATCGGCCGTAGATACGCAGTATTTT. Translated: CASRGIIPSAVDTQYF.

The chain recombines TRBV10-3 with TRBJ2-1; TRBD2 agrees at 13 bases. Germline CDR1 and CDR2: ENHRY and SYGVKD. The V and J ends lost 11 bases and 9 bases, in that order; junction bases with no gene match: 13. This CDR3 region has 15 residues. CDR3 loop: CAATSGGAGGVEQFF. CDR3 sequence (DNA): TGTGCCGCCACTAGCGGGGGGGCCGGGGGTGTTGAGCAGTTCTTC.

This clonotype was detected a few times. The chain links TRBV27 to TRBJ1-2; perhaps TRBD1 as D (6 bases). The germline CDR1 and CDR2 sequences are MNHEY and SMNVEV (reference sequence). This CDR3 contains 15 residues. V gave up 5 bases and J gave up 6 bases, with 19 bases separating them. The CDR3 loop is CASSLQGKSVNGYTF. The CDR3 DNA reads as TGTGCCAGCAGTCTTCAGGGGAAGTCGGTAAATGGCTACACCTTC.

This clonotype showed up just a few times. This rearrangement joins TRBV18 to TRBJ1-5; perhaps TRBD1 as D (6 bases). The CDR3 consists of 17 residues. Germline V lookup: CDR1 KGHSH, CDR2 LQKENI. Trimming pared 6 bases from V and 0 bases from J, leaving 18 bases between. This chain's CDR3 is CASSSTGIGFSNQPQHF. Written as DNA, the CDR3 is TGTGCCAGCTCCTCCACAGGGATCGGTTTTAGCAATCAGCCCCAGCATTTT. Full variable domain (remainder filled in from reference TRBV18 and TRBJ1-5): NAGVMQNPRHLVRRRGQEARLRCSPMKGHSHVYWYRQLPEEGLKFMVYLQKENIIDESGMPKERFSAEFPKEGPSILRIQQVVRGDSAAYFCASSSTGIGFSNQPQHFGDGTRLSIL.

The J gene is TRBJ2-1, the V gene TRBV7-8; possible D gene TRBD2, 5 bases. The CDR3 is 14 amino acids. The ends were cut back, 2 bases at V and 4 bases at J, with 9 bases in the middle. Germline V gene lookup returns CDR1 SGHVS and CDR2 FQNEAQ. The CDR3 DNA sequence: TGTGCCAGCAGCTTATCGGAGGCTTACAATGAGCAGTTCTTC. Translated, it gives CASSLSEAYNEQFF.

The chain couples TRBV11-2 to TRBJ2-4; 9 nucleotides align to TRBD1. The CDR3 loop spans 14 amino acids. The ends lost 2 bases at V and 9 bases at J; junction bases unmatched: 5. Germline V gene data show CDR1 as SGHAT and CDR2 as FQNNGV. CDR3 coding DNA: TGTGCCAGCAGCTTAAGGGACAGGGCAAGCATTCAGTACTTC. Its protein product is CASSLRDRASIQYF.

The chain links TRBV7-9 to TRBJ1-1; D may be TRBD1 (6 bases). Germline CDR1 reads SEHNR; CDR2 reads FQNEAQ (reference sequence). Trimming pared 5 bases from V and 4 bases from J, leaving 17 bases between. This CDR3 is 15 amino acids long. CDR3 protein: CASSPREGGSTEAFF. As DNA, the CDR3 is TGTGCCAGCAGCCCCCGTGAGGGGGGGAGCACTGAAGCTTTCTTT.

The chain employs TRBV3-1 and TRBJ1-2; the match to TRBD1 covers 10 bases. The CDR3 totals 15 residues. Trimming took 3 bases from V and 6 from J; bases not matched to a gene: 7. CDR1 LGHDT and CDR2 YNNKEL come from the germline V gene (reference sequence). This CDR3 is CASSHRQGAPHGYTF. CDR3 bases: TGTGCCAGCAGCCATAGACAGGGGGCTCCTCATGGCTACACCTTC.

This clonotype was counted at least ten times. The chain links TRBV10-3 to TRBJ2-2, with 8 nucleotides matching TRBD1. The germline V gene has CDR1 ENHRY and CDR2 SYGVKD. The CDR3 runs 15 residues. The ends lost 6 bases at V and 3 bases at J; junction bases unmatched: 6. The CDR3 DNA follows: TGTGCCATCAGATCCCAGGGGGCAGACACCGGGGAGCTGTTTTTT. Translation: CAIRSQGADTGELFF.